This is a list of T cell receptor beta chains from one sample in a study of identical twins. MiXCR, applied by TCRdb to the 5' RACE reads, yields one record per CDR3 protein. Among under 900,000 distinct CDR3 sequences listed, roughly 18% were seen once. These data were also reused for a study on T cells expressing NK-cell markers.

Material for sequencing was PBMCs. These receptors originate from a woman under 30 in good health. CDR3s leave out the opening cysteine and the closing phenylalanine or tryptophan. Fields, in order: V gene, J gene, CDR3 protein.

>TRBV19|TRBJ2-1
ATMGGNSYNEQF
>TRBV27|TRBJ2-2
ASRPWGGSTGELF
>TRBV7-2|TRBJ2-7
ASSYLGWREMTYEQY
>TRBV20-1|TRBJ2-1
SALPTSGGADEQF
>TRBV4-3|TRBJ1-1
ASSLGRANTEAF
>TRBV6-1|TRBJ2-3
ASRRGSSGENLYTDTQY
>TRBV10-1|TRBJ2-7
ASSGGPKGYEQY
>TRBV20-1|TRBJ2-7
SARDLWGEDEQY
>TRBV20-1|TRBJ2-3
SASGTTNTQY
>TRBV12-3/TRBV12-4|TRBJ2-1
ASSLALPTSIPPTEQF
>TRBV20-1|TRBJ2-3
SARDPLAGGAADTQY
>TRBV29-1|TRBJ2-3
SVGYGSADTQY
>TRBV6-5|TRBJ2-6
ASSYDSGANVLT
>TRBV7-3|TRBJ2-1
ASSSRTSGGGEQF
>TRBV9|TRBJ2-3
ASSKGTDTQY
>TRBV5-1|TRBJ2-7
ASGLRGTEPYEQY
>TRBV3-1|TRBJ2-1
ASIGQGYNEQF
>TRBV6-5|TRBJ2-1
ASSSPAPVRHNEQF
>TRBV5-6|TRBJ2-3
ASSFGAGAPDTQY
>TRBV6-2/TRBV6-3|TRBJ2-1
ASTSTQGNTYNEQF
>TRBV20-1|TRBJ2-7
SARDQGLAASYEQY
>TRBV7-9|TRBJ1-4
ASSLGATTNEKLF
>TRBV6-1|TRBJ2-5
ASTPGGGPKETQY
>TRBV29-1|TRBJ2-1
SAAVILGDEQF
>TRBV20-1|TRBJ2-1
SARPAGLAGGSYNEQF
>TRBV12-3/TRBV12-4|TRBJ1-6
ASASRGQRNSPLH
>TRBV15|TRBJ2-7
ATRSTPQQGEQY
>TRBV7-3|TRBJ1-2
ASSFGGNDGYT
>TRBV7-9|TRBJ2-1
ASSPGTRGYNEQF
>TRBV7-2|TRBJ2-1
ASSFGGAYYNEQF
>TRBV12-3/TRBV12-4|TRBJ1-5
ASTREINQPQH
>TRBV12-3/TRBV12-4|TRBJ1-6
ASSSRAYNSPLH
>TRBV5-1|TRBJ1-1
ASSSGGSTEAF
>TRBV3-1|TRBJ2-2
ASSQVTLGELF
>TRBV14|TRBJ2-4
ASSQGTGWNIQY